The rows below give T cell receptor beta chains drawn from one sample of a study of cytomegalovirus exposure and HLA in healthy donors. Sequencing used immunoSEQ multiplex PCR; TCRdb keeps in-frame clones, though not all of them. The table includes about 160,000 clones, roughly 80% detected once. Sequencing used PBMCs. The receptor source for this set is a young woman in good health and CMV-seropositive. Both conserved end residues are trimmed from each CDR3.

TRBV7-3 | ASSPTGNNSPLH
TRBV5-1 | ASSLGGGNYGYT
TRBV7-9 | ASSIWTGGDTQY
TRBV7-3 | ASSTRQGGTDTQY
TRBV6-5 | ASSSWTGGSTDTQY
TRBV5-4 | ASSSTWGSSYEQY
TRBV18 | ASSPSGSTEAF
TRBV28 | ASRLQAPNQPQH
TRBV7-8 | ASSLGPRQGGYGYT
TRBV5-1 | ASSLAIGKGVYGQY
TRBV9 | ASSVAGGDRGPHGYT
TRBV7-3 | AMTTGKLYNSPLH
TRBV30 | AWSALAVSNEQF
TRBV4-3 | ASSQEWTGNEQF
TRBV5-1 | ASSFSPGTSGVEQF
TRBV5-1 | ASSRSNRDSIQETQY
TRBV4-1 | ASSRQALTGELF
TRBV27 | ASRLRTEAF
TRBV18 | ASSLWAPGTGNTEAF
TRBV7-9 | SSTPGQGSYNEQF
TRBV18 | ASSPTGGAVQETQY
TRBV6-5 | ASSEDFEAF
TRBV27 | ASRGGPGYGYT
TRBV27 | ASSPSRGENSYEQY
TRBV6-6 | ASSYSVAGSTDTQY
TRBV7-3 | ASSKRTGSTGELF
TRBV15 | ATSTLAAGGGNYNEQF
TRBV5-4 | ASSLDDQGTFGYGYT
TRBV4-2 | ASSQEGGGSYNEQF
TRBV5-8 | ASSLYRDQPQH
TRBV9 | ASSVAPTGNTIQY
TRBV7-9 | ASSLGQYYGYT
TRBV5-1 | ASSSTGLAEAF
TRBV2 | ASSGQQGIGKNIQY
TRBV4-2 | ASSRGTAYGYT
TRBV7-9 | SSSLALPLHFSGNTIY
TRBV5-4 | ASSLGGGDNEQF
TRBV25-1 | ASSATRGGKTDTQY
TRBV18 | ASSLLAGAYNEQF
TRBV5-1 | ASSLLPGGLQETQY
TRBV28 | ASSPSGGGRDEQY
TRBV5-4 | ASSLGSGGSYNEQF
TRBV30 | AYQEQGVTEAF
TRBV21-1 | ASSLAGRIVSREQY
TRBV7-3 | ASSSSPGTGGYT
TRBV4-3 | ASSQDRGAGPNYGYT
TRBV2 | ASSVGSPDNSPLH
TRBV2 | ASRRETGNYEQY
TRBV5-4 | ASSPDGGSRETQY
TRBV4-3 | ASSQEAGLRAF
TRBV6-5 | ASSYWKDRGHYEQY
TRBV2 | ASKRKDSSYEQY
TRBV5-4 | ASSGVSGTTYNEQF
TRBV2 | ASTGSSGGVNTGELF
TRBV29-1 | SVVQGPDESTDTQY
TRBV6-5 | ASKRGGLDTQY
TRBV6-5 | ASRNPGGGQPQH